The entry below gives a single T cell receptor (beta chain) sequence along with its context. This sample is part of a study of technical replicates of blood from a few donors. Germline assignment: CDR1 SNHLY and CDR2 FYNNEI. V trimming: 8 bases; J trimming: 5 bases; junction bases outside the gene matches: 22. The CDR3 contains 19 residues. Here immunoSEQ multiplex PCR was the method, and the copy in TCRdb shows in-frame clones only, minus some. The repertoire has over 65,000 clones, 94% of them found once; the top ten carry 0.2% to 0.3%. This chain joins TRBV2 and TRBJ1-5, with 9 bases lining up with TRBD1. The sequencing input was T cells isolated from PBMCs. This receptor was taken from a human donor in good health. The CDR3 is CASRSPAGTGKAGDQPQHF. CDR3 in DNA: TGTGCCAGCCGAAGCCCTGCCGGGACAGGGAAGGCGGGGGATCAGCCCCAGCATTTT. Based on the CDR3 plus reference TRBV2 and TRBJ1-5, the full variable domain is EPEVTQTPSHQVTQMGQEVILRCVPISNHLYFYWYRQILGQKVEFLVSFYNNEISEKSEIFDDQFSVERPDGSNFTLKIRSTKLEDSAMYFCASRSPAGTGKAGDQPQHFGDGTRLSIL.